The entry below gives a single TCR beta chain sequence along with its context. The assay was immunoSEQ multiplex PCR, and TCRdb's table has in-frame clones only and misses some. The table records roughly 2.1 million clones, 90% to 95% of them present only once. This record comes from a study of shared clonotypes between healthy human individuals. After removal of 8 bases from V and 1 base from J, the junction contained 11 bases not matched to a gene. The CDR3 is made up of 15 amino acids. Germline values: CDR1 LNHDA, CDR2 SQIVND (reference sequence). CD45RO negativity and positive selection for CCR7 defined naive CD8 cells, a population that excluded terminally differentiated effector memory CD45RA+ cells.

This TCR was recovered from a man aged 18 to 30 in good health. Some clones in this sample may be carry-over from other donors' samples. This chain links TRBV19 with TRBJ2-7, with 7 nucleotides matching TRBD2. Sequencing input: naive CD8+ T cells from PBMCs. DNA for the CDR3: TGTGCCAGTCTGGACCGTCTGGGAGGGTCCTACGAGCAGTACTTC. Protein: CASLDRLGGSYEQYF.